This T cell receptor beta chain was sequenced during a study of T cell repertoires in cytomegalovirus infection (dated by TCRdb to between 2019 and 2020). In terms of the full investigation: Donor HLA type was relevant to the analysis, because carriage of CMV infection together with the matching HLA type was indicated by public TCR beta signatures. Beyond this particular receptor, the publication reports: Carriers of CMV infection plus the relevant HLA type were discriminated by the cumulative frequency of public TCR beta family members in the study cohort and in an independent approximately 340-donor cohort. In the ex vivo response, HLA-C-restricted CMV-specific TCR beta clonotypes were dominant, and in two of eight donors the single most frequent clonotype came from this HLA-C-restricted group.

The sample holds a few counts of this clonotype. Its antigen has not been determined. No base quality information exists; no much larger clone differs at one position. Sequenced on an Illumina HiSeq 1500. The public reads were reprocessed in TCRdb via fastp at Q25 and MiXCR, keeping in-frame beta chains. A single entry per CDR3 protein holds the most common genes and DNA from its merged rows. For this sample there are 250,000 or so distinct CDR3 sequences; over 15% appear just once. In total, the top ten clones hold around half of the sample. In the germline V gene (reference sequence), CDR1 corresponds to SEHNR and CDR2 to FQNEAQ. At the junction V is shortened by 5 bases and J by 5 bases, with 10 bases in between. The CDR3, cysteine through phenylalanine, is 12 amino acids long. The sequence is cut down to CDR3 DNA, 36 bases in frame from base 1.

Sample: CD8+ T cells from PBMCs. The rearranged segments are TRBV7-9 and TRBJ2-7, with no confidently assigned D gene. The TCR was taken from a human donor in good health (CMV status not recorded). Some clones in this sample may be carry-over from other donors' samples. CDR3 loop: CASSLDFDEQYF. Read as DNA, the sequence is TGTGCCAGCAGCCTCGATTTTGACGAGCAGTACTTC. Joined to the reference TRBV7-9 and TRBJ2-7 proteins, this CDR3 gives the full variable domain: DTGVSQNPRHKITKRGQNVTFRCDPISEHNRLYWYRQTLGQGPEFLTYFQNEAQLEKSRLLSDRFSAERPKGSFSTLEIQRTEQGDSAMYLCASSLDFDEQYFGPGTRLTVT.